The entry that follows covers one T cell receptor beta chain sequence. Trimming left V 4 bases short and J 1 base short, with 19 bases between. This CDR3 contains 17 residues. Germline CDR1 reads SNHLY; CDR2 reads FYNNEI. Only in-frame clones appear in the TCRdb table, and some are missing; sequencing was by immunoSEQ multiplex PCR. The sample contains tens of thousands of clones, 94% of which appear only once. This specimen belongs to a study of T cell changes during pregnancy in multiple sclerosis. The sample was CD8+ T cells from peripheral blood mononuclear cells, taken in the third trimester of pregnancy. The clonotype originates from a female donor with multiple sclerosis, enrolled in a pregnancy study. The chain is built from TRBV2 and TRBJ1-2, with D tentatively TRBD1 (5 bases). CDR3 coding DNA: TGTGCCAGCAGTGCCCCGCGGGGGGGGGTGGTTAACTATGGCTACACCTTC. Encoded protein: CASSAPRGGVVNYGYTF. The entire variable domain, with the rest obtained from reference TRBV2 and TRBJ1-2, is as follows: EPEVTQTPSHQVTQMGQEVILRCVPISNHLYFYWYRQILGQKVEFLVSFYNNEISEKSEIFDDQFSVERPDGSNFTLKIRSTKLEDSAMYFCASSAPRGGVVNYGYTFGSGTRLTVV.